This T cell receptor beta chain came from a study of T-cell memory formation after mild COVID-19. Overall study results and limits: Clones that contracted clustered mainly in CM and EM if CD4+ and in EMRA if CD8+.

MiXCR, applied by TCRdb to the 5' RACE reads, yields one record per CDR3 protein. The table shows 200,000 or so distinct CDR3 sequences, with 15% to 20% occurring only once. As to this clonotype: Its antigen remains unknown.

The sample taken for sequencing was PBMCs or a T cell subset sorted from them (not recorded which). The sequence was obtained from an adult woman who had mild COVID-19 (a few samples of this study predate the infection). Cell type and time point are not known.

The chain's CDR3 is CASSPKLANSPLHF. The CDR3 DNA is TGCGCCAGCAGCCCCAAGTTGGCAAATTCACCCCTCCACTTT. The gene calls are TRBV4-3 and TRBJ1-6; no clear D gene. Trimming removed 4 bases from V and 7 bases from J, with 11 bases in between. CDR1 is LGHNA, CDR2 YSLEER, per germline. The CDR3 runs 14 residues.